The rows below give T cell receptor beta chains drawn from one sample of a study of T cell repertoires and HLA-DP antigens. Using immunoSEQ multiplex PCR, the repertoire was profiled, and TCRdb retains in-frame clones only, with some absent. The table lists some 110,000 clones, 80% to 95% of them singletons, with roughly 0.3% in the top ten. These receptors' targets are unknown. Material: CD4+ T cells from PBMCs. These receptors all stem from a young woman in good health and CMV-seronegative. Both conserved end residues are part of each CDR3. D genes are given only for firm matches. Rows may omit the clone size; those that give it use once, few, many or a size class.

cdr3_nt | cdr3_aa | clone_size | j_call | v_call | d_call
TGTGCCAGCAGCGTAGCTGGGTCAGTAGACTATGGCTACACCTTC | CASSVAGSVDYGYTF | - | TRBJ1-2 | TRBV9 | -
TGTGCCAGCAGTTTAGGGGCTAACTATGGCTACACCTTC | CASSLGANYGYTF | - | TRBJ1-2 | TRBV28 | -
TGTGCCAGCAGCGTAGGAGGGGCCTACAATGAGCAGTTCTTC | CASSVGGAYNEQFF | once | TRBJ2-1 | TRBV9 | -
TGTGCCAGCAGCCCGGCGGGTCTACTTGGCCGGGAGCTGTTTTTT | CASSPAGLLGRELFF | - | TRBJ2-2 | TRBV11-2 | -
TGCGCCAGCAGCTGGATACTAGCGGGGGGGCCTAATGAGCAGTTCTTC | CASSWILAGGPNEQFF | - | TRBJ2-1 | TRBV5-1 | TRBD2
TGTGCCAGCAGCACCGGGACCAAAGACGTATATACGCAGTATTTT | CASSTGTKDVYTQYF | - | TRBJ2-3 | TRBV5-4 | -
TGTGCCAGCAGTTACTCGAAAGAGACCCAGTACTTC | CASSYSKETQYF | - | TRBJ2-5 | TRBV6-5 | -
TGTGCCAGCAGCTTAGCGGGGGGGAACACTGAAGCTTTCTTT | CASSLAGGNTEAFF | - | TRBJ1-1 | TRBV7-2 | -
TGTGCCAGCAGCTTAGTGACAGGTCTTAGTCAAAAACTGTTTTTT | CASSLVTGLSQKLFF | once | TRBJ1-4 | TRBV7-2 | -
TGTGCCAGCAGCTTACGGGGGCCAGGAAACACCATATATTTT | CASSLRGPGNTIYF | - | TRBJ1-3 | TRBV7-8 | -
TGCAGTGCCCGGCTAAACATTCAGTACTTC | CSARLNIQYF | - | TRBJ2-4 | TRBV20-1 | -
TGTGCCAGCGGACGGGGGGCAGAAGATACGCAGTATTTT | CASGRGAEDTQYF | - | TRBJ2-3 | TRBV2 | -
TGCAGCGGGGCCTGGAGCACAGATACGCAGTATTTT | CSGAWSTDTQYF | - | TRBJ2-3 | TRBV29-1 | -
TGTGCCAGCAGCCGGATAGGGGGCAGGGACACCGGGGAGCTGTTTTTT | CASSRIGGRDTGELFF | once | TRBJ2-2 | TRBV28 | TRBD1
TGTGCCAGCAGCTTAGTAGAGGGCTTGCATGAGCAGTTCTTC | CASSLVEGLHEQFF | - | TRBJ2-1 | TRBV7-8 | -
TGTGCCAGCAGCGCGCTTAGCGGGGGAGGCTACAATGAGCAGTTCTTC | CASSALSGGGYNEQFF | - | TRBJ2-1 | TRBV7-6 | TRBD2
TGTGCCAGCAGCCCAAGAGGGTATGGCTACACCTTC | CASSPRGYGYTF | - | TRBJ1-2 | TRBV28 | -
TGTGCCAGCAGCGTAGGGGGGCCAGATACGCAGTATTTT | CASSVGGPDTQYF | - | TRBJ2-3 | TRBV9 | -
TGTGCCACCAGCAGAGAGGCAGGCGGTAATCAGCCCCAGCATTTT | CATSREAGGNQPQHF | - | TRBJ1-5 | TRBV15 | -
TGTGCCAGCAGCTTCCGTTATAGCAATCAGCCCCAGCATTTT | CASSFRYSNQPQHF | - | TRBJ1-5 | TRBV7-2 | -
TGTGCCAGCAGTCCCCGGCCTCTAGGGGATCAGCCCCAGCATTTT | CASSPRPLGDQPQHF | few | TRBJ1-5 | TRBV27 | -
TGTGCCAGCAGCTTTATGGTGGGGGGAGCTTTCTTT | CASSFMVGGAFF | - | TRBJ1-1 | TRBV7-9 | -
TGTGCCAGTAGTATCGCCAAGGGATCTAACTATGGCTACACCTTC | CASSIAKGSNYGYTF | - | TRBJ1-2 | TRBV19 | -
TGTGCCAGCAGCGTATACGCGGGACAGGGTGTCGGCACCGGGGAGCTGTTTTTT | CASSVYAGQGVGTGELFF | - | TRBJ2-2 | TRBV9 | TRBD1
TGTGCCAGCAGCGTGACTAGCGGGGGGGCTAGAGACATTCAGTACTTC | CASSVTSGGARDIQYF | - | TRBJ2-4 | TRBV9 | TRBD2
TGCGCCAGCAGCTTTTCCCTGGGGACTGAAGCTTTCTTT | CASSFSLGTEAFF | - | TRBJ1-1 | TRBV5-1 | -
TGTGCCAGCAGCTTTTCGGGGTCCTCTGGAAACACCATATATTTT | CASSFSGSSGNTIYF | - | TRBJ1-3 | TRBV5-6 | -
TGTGCCACCAGCAGAGATCGGGGCTACACCTTC | CATSRDRGYTF | - | TRBJ1-2 | TRBV15 | -